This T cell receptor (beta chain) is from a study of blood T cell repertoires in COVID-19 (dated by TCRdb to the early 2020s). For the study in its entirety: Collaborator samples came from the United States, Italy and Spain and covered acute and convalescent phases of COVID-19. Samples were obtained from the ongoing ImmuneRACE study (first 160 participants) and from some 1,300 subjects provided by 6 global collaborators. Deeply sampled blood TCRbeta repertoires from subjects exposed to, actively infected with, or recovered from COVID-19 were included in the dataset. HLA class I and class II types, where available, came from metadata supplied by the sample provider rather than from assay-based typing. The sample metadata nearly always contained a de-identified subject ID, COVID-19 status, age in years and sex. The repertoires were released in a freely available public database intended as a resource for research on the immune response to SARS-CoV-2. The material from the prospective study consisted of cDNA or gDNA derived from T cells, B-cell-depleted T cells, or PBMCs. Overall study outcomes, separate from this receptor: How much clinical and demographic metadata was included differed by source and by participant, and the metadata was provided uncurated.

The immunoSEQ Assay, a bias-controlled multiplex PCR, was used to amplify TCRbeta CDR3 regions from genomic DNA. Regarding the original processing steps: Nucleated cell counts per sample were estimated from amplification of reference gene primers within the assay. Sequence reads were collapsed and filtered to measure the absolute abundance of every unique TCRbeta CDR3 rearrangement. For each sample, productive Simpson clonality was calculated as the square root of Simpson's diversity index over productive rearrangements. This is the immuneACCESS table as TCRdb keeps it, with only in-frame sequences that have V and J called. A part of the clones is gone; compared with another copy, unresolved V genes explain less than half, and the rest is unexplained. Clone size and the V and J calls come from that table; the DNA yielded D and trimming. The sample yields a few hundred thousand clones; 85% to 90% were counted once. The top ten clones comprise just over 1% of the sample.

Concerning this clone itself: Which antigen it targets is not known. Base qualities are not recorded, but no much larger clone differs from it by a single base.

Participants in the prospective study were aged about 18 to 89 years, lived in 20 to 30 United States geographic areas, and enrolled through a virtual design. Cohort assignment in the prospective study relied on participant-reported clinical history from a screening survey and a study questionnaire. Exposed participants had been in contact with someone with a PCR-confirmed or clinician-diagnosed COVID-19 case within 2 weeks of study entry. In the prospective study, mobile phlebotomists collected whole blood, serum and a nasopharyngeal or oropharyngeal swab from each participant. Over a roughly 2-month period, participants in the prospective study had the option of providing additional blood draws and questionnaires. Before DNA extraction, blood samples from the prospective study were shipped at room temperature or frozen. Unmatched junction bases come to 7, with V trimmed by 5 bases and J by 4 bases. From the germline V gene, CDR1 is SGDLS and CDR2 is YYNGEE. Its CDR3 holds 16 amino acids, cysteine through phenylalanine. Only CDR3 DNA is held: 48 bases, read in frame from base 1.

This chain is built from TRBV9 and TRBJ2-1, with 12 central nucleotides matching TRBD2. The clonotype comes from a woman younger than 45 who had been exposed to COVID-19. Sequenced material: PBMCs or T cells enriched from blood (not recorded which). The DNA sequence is TGTGCCAGCAGGACTGGACTAGCGGGGCCATACAATGAGCAGTTCTTC. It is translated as CASRTGLAGPYNEQFF. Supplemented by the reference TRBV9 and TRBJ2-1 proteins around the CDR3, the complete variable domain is DSGVTQTPKHLITATGQRVTLRCSPRSGDLSVYWYQQSLDQGLQFLIQYYNGEERAKGNILERFSAQQFPDLHSELNLSSLELGDSALYFCASRTGLAGPYNEQFFGPGTRLTVL.